These T cell receptor beta chains were read from a single sample in a study of response to subunit inactivated influenza vaccine. In TCRdb, the RT-PCR reads were re-called with MiXCR into one record per CDR3 protein. The table shows 500,000 to 600,000 distinct CDR3 sequences, with over 10% occurring only once. This material consisted of PBMCs from blood, taken 35 to 45 days after vaccination. These receptors all stem from a man in his fifties who received an inactivated influenza vaccine. The CDR3 runs from the conserved cysteine through the conserved F or W. Fields, in order: J gene, V gene, CDR3 protein.

TRBJ2-1 | TRBV20-1 | CSAGNPAGSNEQFF
TRBJ2-7 | TRBV20-1 | CSARPDEQYF
TRBJ1-2 | TRBV6-5 | CASSYSRWGGRGGYTF
TRBJ2-7 | TRBV9 | CASSVGGDLSYEQYF
TRBJ2-1 | TRBV3-1 | CASSQFNEQFF
TRBJ2-1 | TRBV18 | CASSPLLAGGLHNEQFF
TRBJ2-1 | TRBV5-1 | CASSERQNYNEQFF
TRBJ2-5 | TRBV20-1 | CSARAPTSRETQYF
TRBJ2-7 | TRBV4-1 | CASSHLGTGGSYEQYF
TRBJ2-2 | TRBV28 | CASSSVWGGELFF
TRBJ1-2 | TRBV10-3 | CAISALDLAYGYTF
TRBJ1-1 | TRBV12-3/TRBV12-4 | CASSSGTPIEAFF
TRBJ1-3 | TRBV5-5 | CASSWEGAGNTIYF
TRBJ2-7 | TRBV7-2 | CASSLVWGDYEQYF
TRBJ2-7 | TRBV5-1 | CASSQRTGATYEQYF
TRBJ2-4 | TRBV20-1 | CSARVGTPLAKNIQYF
TRBJ2-3 | TRBV20-1 | CSADRLDTQYF
TRBJ2-7 | TRBV27 | CASSFLAGPSEDEQYF
TRBJ2-2 | TRBV24-1 | CATSDSSRVEELFF
TRBJ2-5 | TRBV20-1 | CSAPLWTDQETQYF
TRBJ2-5 | TRBV28 | CASSRNGGAGFQETQYF
TRBJ1-6 | TRBV4-3 | CASSQEVLPYNSPLHF
TRBJ1-1 | TRBV28 | CASSLLSRGLMNTEAFF
TRBJ1-2 | TRBV3-1 | CASSPPTGRYGYTF
TRBJ2-3 | TRBV20-1 | CSASVAGADTQYF
TRBJ2-5 | TRBV11-1 | CASSLFNRAWAFGTTQETQYF
TRBJ1-1 | TRBV12-3/TRBV12-4 | CASSFGGAITEAFF
TRBJ2-2 | TRBV20-1 | CSATGTGGAWDTGELFF
TRBJ2-7 | TRBV2 | CASGTEYYSEQYF
TRBJ2-6 | TRBV11-2 | CASSLARIGNVLTF
TRBJ2-2 | TRBV24-1 | CATSPSAPAGELFF